The TCR beta chain under discussion was sequenced for a study of blood T cell repertoires in COVID-19. About the research overall: From T cells, B-cell-depleted T cells, or PBMCs came the material, which was cDNA or gDNA.

Authors' analysis steps: Reference gene primers were amplified, and this amplification served to estimate nucleated cell counts. Clones were read by immunoSEQ multiplex PCR, and TCRdb kept only the in-frame ones, dropping some. V and J calls plus clone size are reproduced from that table; the DNA served to infer D and trimming. Of 120,000 or so clones in the sample, 80% to 85% were seen once. Germline lookup yields CDR1 SEHNR and CDR2 FQNEAQ (reference sequence). The CDR3 consists of 16 residues. Germline trimming cut 3 bases from V and 0 bases from J; bases unmatched to any gene: 6. The J gene is TRBJ2-3, the V gene TRBV7-9; 7 bases map to TRBD2. What was sequenced was peripheral blood. This TCR derives from a woman between 45 and 65 years old with acute or convalescent COVID-19. The CDR3 is CASSFPMRESTDTQYF. CDR3 nucleotides: TGTGCCAGCAGCTTTCCCATGCGGGAGAGCACAGATACGCAGTATTTT.